These 9 T cell receptor beta chains were sequenced from one sample in a study of PD-1 blockade in classical Hodgkin lymphoma. The repertoire was sequenced with immunoSEQ multiplex PCR; TCRdb's copy has only in-frame clones and lacks some. In the table there are approximately 44,000 clones, approximately 64% of which are singletons. Exposure to brentuximab vedotin varied, and each patient had relapsed following autologous stem cell transplantation. Sequenced material: peripheral blood mononuclear cells (PBMCs), taken at baseline. The source is a human donor with classical Hodgkin lymphoma.

The genes are TRBV27 and TRBJ2-7; possible D gene TRBD2, 6 bases. Germline lookup yields CDR1 MNHEY and CDR2 SMNVEV (reference sequence). This CDR3 has 14 residues. With 2 bases removed from V and 3 bases from J, the gap between germline ends came to 11 bases. CDR3 nucleotide sequence: TGTGCCAGCAGTTTAATCGCGGGAAGCTACGAGCAGTACTTC. The encoded protein is CASSLIAGSYEQYF.

J is TRBJ2-7 and V is TRBV5-1; D might be TRBD1 or TRBD2, each matching 5 bases. The CDR3 has 16 residues. Germline V gives CDR1 SGHRS, CDR2 YFSETQ. The V and J ends lost 1 base and 2 bases respectively, with 16 bases between them. The CDR3 is CASSLKSGQGAYEQYF. In DNA form, the CDR3 reads TGCGCCAGCAGCTTGAAATCTGGGCAGGGAGCCTACGAGCAGTACTTC.

V and J are TRBV28 and TRBJ1-5; TRBD1 agrees at 7 bases. The CDR3 is 15 amino acids. V shed 4 bases, J shed 2 bases, and the junction held 5 bases outside the gene matches. Germline CDR1 MDHEN, CDR2 SYDVKM. CDR3 amino acids: CASSSPTGGNQPQHF. CDR3 nucleotide sequence: TGTGCCAGCAGTTCCCCCACAGGGGGCAATCAGCCCCAGCATTTT.

The chain recombines TRBV27 with TRBJ1-2; the D is unclear. The CDR3 spans 15 residues. Germline assignment: CDR1 MNHEY and CDR2 SMNVEV (reference sequence). Trimming left V 6 bases short and J 5 bases short, with 19 bases between. CDR3 bases: TGTGCCAGCAGCCCCCATCCAACCCGTCGGTATGGCTACACCTTC. Protein sequence: CASSPHPTRRYGYTF.

CDR3 protein: CASSFKEGLHAYNEQFF. CDR3 bases: TGTGCCAGCAGCTTTAAGGAGGGTCTGCACGCCTACAATGAGCAGTTCTTC. This chain joins TRBV7-8 and TRBJ2-1, with a tentative D call TRBD2 (6 bases). Germline CDR1 SGHVS, CDR2 FQNEAQ. The V end lost 3 bases, the J end lost 2 bases, and 17 bases lay between the germline ends. The CDR3 totals 17 residues.

The chain joins TRBV19 to TRBJ1-6, with D possibly TRBD1 on 6 matching bases. CDR1 is LNHDA, CDR2 SQIVND, per germline (reference sequence). Trimming left V 6 bases short and J 9 bases short, with 15 bases between. This CDR3 region has 14 residues. CDR3: CASSVKQGPSPLHF. The CDR3 region has the DNA TGTGCCAGTAGCGTAAAGCAGGGGCCTTCACCCCTCCACTTT.

The V gene is TRBV6-5, the J gene TRBJ1-6; TRBD1 agrees at 9 bases. V shed 5 bases and J 8 bases; nucleotides not matched to a gene: 7. The CDR3 spans 15 residues. CDR1 is MNHEY, CDR2 SVGAGI, per germline. Written as DNA, the CDR3 is TGTGCCAGCAGTACCGGGGACAGGGCAGATTCACCCCTCCACTTT. It is translated as CASSTGDRADSPLHF.

This chain uses TRBV5-1 with TRBJ1-1, with D possibly matching TRBD1 (6 bases). The germline CDR1 and CDR2 sequences are SGHRS and YFSETQ. V was clipped by 8 bases and J by 0 bases, with 11 bases between them. The CDR3 consists of 13 residues. DNA of the CDR3: TGCGCCAGTCGGACAGCCATGAACACTGAAGCTTTCTTT. Its protein product is CASRTAMNTEAFF.

The V gene is TRBV9, the J gene TRBJ1-2, with 7 bases lining up with TRBD1. With V trimmed by 3 bases and J by 0 bases, 5 bases remained unmatched. Germline-derived CDR1 and CDR2 are SGDLS and YYNGEE. The CDR3 is 15 amino acids. For the CDR3, the DNA is TGTGCCAGCAGCGCCCTCGACAGGGCTAACTATGGCTACACCTTC. It encodes CASSALDRANYGYTF. Filled out from reference TRBV9 and TRBJ1-2, the complete variable domain reads DSGVTQTPKHLITATGQRVTLRCSPRSGDLSVYWYQQSLDQGLQFLIQYYNGEERAKGNILERFSAQQFPDLHSELNLSSLELGDSALYFCASSALDRANYGYTFGSGTRLTVV.